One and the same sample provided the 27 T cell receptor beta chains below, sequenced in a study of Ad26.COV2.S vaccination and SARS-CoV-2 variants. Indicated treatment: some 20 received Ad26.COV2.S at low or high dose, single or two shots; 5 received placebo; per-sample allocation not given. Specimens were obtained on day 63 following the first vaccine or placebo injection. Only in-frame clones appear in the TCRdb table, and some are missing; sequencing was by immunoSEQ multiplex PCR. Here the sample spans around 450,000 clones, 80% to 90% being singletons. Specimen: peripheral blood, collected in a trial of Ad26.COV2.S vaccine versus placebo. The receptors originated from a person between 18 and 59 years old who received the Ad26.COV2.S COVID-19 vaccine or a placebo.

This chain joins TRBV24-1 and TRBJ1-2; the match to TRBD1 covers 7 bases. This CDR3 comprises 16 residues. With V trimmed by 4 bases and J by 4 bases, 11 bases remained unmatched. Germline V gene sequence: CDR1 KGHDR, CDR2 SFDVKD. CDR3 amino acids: CATSDGPRDSVYGYTF. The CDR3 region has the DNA TGTGCCACCAGTGACGGACCGCGGGACAGCGTCTATGGCTACACCTTC.

In nucleotides, the CDR3 is TGTGCCAGCAGTAGAGGGGACTACACCTATGAGCAGTTCTTC. Its protein product is CASSRGDYTYEQFF. This chain uses TRBV28 with TRBJ2-1; TRBD2 matches at 7 bases. Trimming removed 5 bases from V and 8 bases from J; junction bases left unmatched: 9. The CDR3 extends over 14 amino acids. Germline CDR1 and CDR2: MDHEN and SYDVKM.

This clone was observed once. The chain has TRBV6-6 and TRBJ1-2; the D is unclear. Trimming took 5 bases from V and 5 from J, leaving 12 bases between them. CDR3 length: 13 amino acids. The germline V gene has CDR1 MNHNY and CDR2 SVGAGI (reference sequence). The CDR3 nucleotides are TGTGCCAGCAGTATCGAGGTGGGATATGGCTACACCTTC. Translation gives CASSIEVGYGYTF.

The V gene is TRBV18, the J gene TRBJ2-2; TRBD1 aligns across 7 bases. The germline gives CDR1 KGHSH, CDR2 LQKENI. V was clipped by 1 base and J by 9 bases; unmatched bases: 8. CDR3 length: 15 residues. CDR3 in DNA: TGTGCCAGCTCACCACTCCGGGACAGACCCCGGGAGCTGTTTTTT. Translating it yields CASSPLRDRPRELFF.

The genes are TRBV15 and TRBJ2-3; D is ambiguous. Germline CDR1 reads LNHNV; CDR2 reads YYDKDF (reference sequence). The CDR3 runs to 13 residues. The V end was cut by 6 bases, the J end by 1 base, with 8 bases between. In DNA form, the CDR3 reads TGTGCCACCAGAAATCGGGGCACAGATACGCAGTATTTT. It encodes CATRNRGTDTQYF. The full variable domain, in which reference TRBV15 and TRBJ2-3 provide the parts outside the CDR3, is DAMVIQNPRYQVTQFGKPVTLSCSQTLNHNVMYWYQQKSSQAPKLLFHYYDKDFNNEADTPDNFQSRRPNTSFCFLDIRSPGLGDTAMYLCATRNRGTDTQYFGPGTRLTVL.

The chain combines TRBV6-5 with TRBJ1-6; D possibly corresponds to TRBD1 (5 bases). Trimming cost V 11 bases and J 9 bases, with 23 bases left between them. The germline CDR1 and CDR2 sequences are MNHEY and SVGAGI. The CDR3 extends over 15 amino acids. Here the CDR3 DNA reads TGTGCCGGTCGGCGGGGCGACGGGGTATTTTCACCCCTCCACTTT. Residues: CAGRRGDGVFSPLHF.

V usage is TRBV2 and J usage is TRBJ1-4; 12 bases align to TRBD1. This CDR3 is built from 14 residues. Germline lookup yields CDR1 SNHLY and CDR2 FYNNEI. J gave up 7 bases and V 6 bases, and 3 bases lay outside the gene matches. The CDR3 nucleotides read TGTGCCAGCAGGGGACAGGGGGCGGGTGAAAAACTGTTTTTT. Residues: CASRGQGAGEKLFF.

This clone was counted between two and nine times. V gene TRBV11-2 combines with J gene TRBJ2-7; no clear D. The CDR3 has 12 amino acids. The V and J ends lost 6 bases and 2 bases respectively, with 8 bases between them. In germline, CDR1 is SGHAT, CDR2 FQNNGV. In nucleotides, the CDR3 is TGTGCCAGCAGGGAGAAAGCCTACGAGCAGTACTTC. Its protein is CASREKAYEQYF.

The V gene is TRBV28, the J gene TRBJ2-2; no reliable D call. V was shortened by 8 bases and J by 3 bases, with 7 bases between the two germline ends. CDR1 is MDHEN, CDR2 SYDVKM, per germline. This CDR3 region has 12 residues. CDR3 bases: TGTGCCAGCCTTTCCTACACCGGGGAGCTGTTTTTT. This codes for CASLSYTGELFF.

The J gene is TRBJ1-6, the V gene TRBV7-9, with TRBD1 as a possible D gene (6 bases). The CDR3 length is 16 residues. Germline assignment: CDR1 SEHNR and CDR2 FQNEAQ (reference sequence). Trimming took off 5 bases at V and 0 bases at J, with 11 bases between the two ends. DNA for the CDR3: TGTGCCAGCAGCCCCGGACAGAGCTCCTATAATTCACCCCTCCACTTT. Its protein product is CASSPGQSSYNSPLHF.

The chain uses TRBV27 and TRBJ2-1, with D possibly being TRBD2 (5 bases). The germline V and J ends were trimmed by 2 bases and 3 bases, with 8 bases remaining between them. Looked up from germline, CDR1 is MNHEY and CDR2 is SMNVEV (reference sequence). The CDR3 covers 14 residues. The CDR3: CASSLMGDYNEQFF. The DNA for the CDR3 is TGTGCCAGCAGTTTAATGGGAGACTACAATGAGCAGTTCTTC.

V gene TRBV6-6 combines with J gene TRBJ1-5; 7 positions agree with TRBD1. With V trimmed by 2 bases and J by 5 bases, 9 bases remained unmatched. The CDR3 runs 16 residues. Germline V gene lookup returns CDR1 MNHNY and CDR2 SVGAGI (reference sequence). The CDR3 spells CASSYPRTGGYQPQHF. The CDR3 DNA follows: TGTGCCAGCAGTTACCCCCGGACAGGCGGCTATCAGCCCCAGCATTTT.

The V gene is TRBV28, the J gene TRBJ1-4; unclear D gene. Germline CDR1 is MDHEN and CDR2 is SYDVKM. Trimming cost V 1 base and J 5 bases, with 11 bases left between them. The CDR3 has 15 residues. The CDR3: CASSLYVSGNEKLFF. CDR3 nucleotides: TGTGCCAGCAGTTTATATGTGTCCGGAAATGAAAAACTGTTTTTT.

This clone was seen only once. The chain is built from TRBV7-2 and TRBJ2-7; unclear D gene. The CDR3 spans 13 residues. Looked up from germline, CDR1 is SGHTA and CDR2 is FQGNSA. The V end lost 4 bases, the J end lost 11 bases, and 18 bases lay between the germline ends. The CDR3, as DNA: TGTGCCAGCAGCTCGGGCCCGCCGTCGTCGGAGTACTTC. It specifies CASSSGPPSSEYF.

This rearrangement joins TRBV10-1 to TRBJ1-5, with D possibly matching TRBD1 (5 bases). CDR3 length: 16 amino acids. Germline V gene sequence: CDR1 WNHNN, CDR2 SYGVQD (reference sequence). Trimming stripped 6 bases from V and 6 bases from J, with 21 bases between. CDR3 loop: CASRYTLEGIPQPQHF. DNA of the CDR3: TGCGCCAGCAGATATACCCTAGAGGGGATCCCTCAGCCCCAGCATTTT.

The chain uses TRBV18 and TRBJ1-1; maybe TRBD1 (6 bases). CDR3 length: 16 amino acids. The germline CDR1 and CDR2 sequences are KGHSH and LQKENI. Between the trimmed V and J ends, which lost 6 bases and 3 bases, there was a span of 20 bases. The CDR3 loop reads CASSSLVTRGYTEAFF. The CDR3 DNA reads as TGTGCCAGCTCCTCCTTGGTAACGAGGGGGTACACTGAAGCTTTCTTT.

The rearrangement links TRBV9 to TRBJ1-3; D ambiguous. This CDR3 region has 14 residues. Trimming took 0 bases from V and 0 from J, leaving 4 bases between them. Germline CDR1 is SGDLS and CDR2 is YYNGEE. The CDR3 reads CASSVEISGNTIYF. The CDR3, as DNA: TGTGCCAGCAGCGTAGAAATCTCTGGAAACACCATATATTTT.

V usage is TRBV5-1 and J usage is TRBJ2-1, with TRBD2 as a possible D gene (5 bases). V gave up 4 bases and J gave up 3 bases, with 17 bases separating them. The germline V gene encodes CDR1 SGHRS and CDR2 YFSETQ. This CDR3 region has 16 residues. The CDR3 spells CASSHNGGRGYNEQFF. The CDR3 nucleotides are TGCGCCAGCAGCCACAATGGTGGACGGGGCTACAATGAGCAGTTCTTC.

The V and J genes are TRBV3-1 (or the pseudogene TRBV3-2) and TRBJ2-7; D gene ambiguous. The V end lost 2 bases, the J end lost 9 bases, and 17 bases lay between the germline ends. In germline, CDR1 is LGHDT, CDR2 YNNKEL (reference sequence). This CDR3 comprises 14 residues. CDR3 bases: TGTGCCAGCAGCCAACAGGCAGGAACCCGTGGGCAGTACTTC. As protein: CASSQQAGTRGQYF.

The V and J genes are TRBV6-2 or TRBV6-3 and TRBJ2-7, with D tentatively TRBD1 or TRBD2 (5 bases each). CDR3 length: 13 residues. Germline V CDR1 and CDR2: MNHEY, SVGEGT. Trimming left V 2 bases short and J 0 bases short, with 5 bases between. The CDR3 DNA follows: TGTGCCAGCAGTTACGGGGGCTCCTACGAGCAGTACTTC. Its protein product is CASSYGGSYEQYF.

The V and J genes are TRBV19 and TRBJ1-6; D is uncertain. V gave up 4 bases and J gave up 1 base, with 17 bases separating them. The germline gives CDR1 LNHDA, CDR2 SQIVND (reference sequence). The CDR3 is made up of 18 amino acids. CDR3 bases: TGTGCCAGTAGTAAACATCCAGGAGGATCTTCCTATAATTCACCCCTCCACTTT. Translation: CASSKHPGGSSYNSPLHF.

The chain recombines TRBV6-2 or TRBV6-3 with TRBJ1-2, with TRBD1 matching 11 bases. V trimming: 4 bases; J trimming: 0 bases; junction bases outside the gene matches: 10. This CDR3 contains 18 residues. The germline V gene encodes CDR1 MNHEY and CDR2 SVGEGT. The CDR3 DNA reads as TGTGCCAGCAGTTTGGACAGGGGGCGCAGAAGTTCTAACTATGGCTACACCTTC. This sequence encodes CASSLDRGRRSSNYGYTF.

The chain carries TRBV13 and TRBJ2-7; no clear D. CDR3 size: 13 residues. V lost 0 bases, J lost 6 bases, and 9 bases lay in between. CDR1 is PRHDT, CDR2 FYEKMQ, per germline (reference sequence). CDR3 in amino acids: CASSLGRLGEQYF. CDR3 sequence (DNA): TGTGCCAGCAGCTTAGGGAGGTTGGGCGAGCAGTACTTC.

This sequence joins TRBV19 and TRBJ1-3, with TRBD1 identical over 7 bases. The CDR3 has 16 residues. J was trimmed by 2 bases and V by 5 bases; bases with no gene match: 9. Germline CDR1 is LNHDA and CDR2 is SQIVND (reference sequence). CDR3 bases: TGTGCCAGTAGTCCCGCCTCGACAGGGACTGGAAACACCATATATTTT. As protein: CASSPASTGTGNTIYF.

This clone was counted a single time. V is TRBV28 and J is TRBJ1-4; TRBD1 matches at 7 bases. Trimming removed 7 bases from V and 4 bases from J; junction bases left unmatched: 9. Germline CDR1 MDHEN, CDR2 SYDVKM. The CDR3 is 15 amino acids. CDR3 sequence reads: CASNSDRDLNEKLFF. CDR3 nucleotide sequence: TGTGCCAGCAACTCCGACAGGGACCTTAATGAAAAACTGTTTTTT. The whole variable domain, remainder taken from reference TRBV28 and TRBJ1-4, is DVKVTQSSRYLVKRTGEKVFLECVQDMDHENMFWYRQDPGLGLRLIYFSYDVKMKEKGDIPEGYSVSREKKERFSLILESASTNQTSMYLCASNSDRDLNEKLFFGSGTQLSVL.

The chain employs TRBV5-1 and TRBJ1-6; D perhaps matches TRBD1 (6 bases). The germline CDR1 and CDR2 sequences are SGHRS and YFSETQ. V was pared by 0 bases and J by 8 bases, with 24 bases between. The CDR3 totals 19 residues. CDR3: CASSLAMTGGGFGDSPLHF. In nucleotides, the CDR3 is TGCGCCAGCAGCTTGGCCATGACAGGTGGAGGGTTTGGGGATTCACCCCTCCACTTT. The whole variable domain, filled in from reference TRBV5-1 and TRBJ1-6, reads KAGVTQTPRYLIKTRGQQVTLSCSPISGHRSVSWYQQTPGQGLQFLFEYFSETQRNKGNFPGRFSGRQFSNSRSEMNVSTLELGDSALYLCASSLAMTGGGFGDSPLHFGNGTRLTVT.

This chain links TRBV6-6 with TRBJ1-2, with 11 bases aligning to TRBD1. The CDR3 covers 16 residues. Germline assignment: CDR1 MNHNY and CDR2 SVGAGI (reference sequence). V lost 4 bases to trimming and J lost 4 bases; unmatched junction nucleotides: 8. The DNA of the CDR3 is TGTGCCAGCAGTTCCGGACAGGGGGCTGCGGTCTATGGCTACACCTTC. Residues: CASSSGQGAAVYGYTF.